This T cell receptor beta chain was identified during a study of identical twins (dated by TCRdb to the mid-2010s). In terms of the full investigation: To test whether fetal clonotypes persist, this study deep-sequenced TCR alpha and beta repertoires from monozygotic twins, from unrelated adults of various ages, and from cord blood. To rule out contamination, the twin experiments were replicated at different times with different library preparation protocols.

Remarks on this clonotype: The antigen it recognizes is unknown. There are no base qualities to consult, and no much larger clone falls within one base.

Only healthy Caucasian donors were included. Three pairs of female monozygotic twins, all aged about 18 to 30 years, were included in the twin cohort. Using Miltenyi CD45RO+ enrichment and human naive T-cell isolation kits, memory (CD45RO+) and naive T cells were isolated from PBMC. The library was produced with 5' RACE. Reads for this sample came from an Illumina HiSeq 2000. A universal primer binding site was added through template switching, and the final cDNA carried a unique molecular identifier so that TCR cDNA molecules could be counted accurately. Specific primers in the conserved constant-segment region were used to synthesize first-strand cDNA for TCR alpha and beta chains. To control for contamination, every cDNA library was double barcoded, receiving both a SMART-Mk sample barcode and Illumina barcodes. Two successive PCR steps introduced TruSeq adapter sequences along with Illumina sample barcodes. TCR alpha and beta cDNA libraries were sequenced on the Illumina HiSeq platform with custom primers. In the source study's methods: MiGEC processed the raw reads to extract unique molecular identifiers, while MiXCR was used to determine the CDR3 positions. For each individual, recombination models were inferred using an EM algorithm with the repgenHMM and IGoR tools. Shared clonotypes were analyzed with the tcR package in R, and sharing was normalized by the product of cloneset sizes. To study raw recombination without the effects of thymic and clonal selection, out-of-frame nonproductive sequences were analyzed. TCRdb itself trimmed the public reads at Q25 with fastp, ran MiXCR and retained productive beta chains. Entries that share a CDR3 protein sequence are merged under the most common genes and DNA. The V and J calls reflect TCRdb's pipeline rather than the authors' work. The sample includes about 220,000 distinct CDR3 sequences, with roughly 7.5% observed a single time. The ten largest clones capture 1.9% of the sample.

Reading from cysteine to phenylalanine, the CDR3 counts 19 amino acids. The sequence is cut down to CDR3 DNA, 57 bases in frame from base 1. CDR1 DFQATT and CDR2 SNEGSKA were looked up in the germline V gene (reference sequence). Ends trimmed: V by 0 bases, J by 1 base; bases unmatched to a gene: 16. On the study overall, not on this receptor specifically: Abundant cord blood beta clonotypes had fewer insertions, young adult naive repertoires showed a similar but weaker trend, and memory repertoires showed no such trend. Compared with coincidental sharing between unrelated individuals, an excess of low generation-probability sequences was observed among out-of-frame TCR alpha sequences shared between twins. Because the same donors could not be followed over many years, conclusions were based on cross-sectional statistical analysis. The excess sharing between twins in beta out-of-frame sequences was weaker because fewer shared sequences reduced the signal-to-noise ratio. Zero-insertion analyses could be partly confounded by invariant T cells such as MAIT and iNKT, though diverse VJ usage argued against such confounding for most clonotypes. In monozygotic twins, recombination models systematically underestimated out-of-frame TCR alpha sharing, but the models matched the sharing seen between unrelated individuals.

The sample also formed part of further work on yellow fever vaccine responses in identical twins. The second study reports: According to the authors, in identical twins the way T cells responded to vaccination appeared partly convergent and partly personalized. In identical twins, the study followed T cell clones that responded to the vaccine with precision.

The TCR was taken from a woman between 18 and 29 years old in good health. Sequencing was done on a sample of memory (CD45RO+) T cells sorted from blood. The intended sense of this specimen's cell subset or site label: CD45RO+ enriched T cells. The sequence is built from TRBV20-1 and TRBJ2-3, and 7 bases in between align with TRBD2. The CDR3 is CSARDDGGRQQQGTDTQYF. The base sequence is TGCAGTGCTAGAGATGACGGCGGGAGACAACAACAAGGCACAGATACGCAGTATTTT.